This entry describes one T cell receptor beta chain. These data come from a study of CXCR3-negative and CXCR3-positive naive CD8 T cells. cDNA libraries for TRB were generated by 5' RACE incorporating UMI labels. Using the 5' RACE reads, TCRdb records one entry per CDR3 protein without DNA. Its listing shows 90,000 to 95,000 distinct CDR3 sequences. The V gene's germline CDR1 is MDHEN and CDR2 SYDVKM. This CDR3 comprises 11 residues. The rearrangement uses TRBV28 and TRBJ1-4. The receptor was derived from a human donor in good health. Some clones in this sample may be carry-over from other donors' samples. The sequencing sample was made of naive CXCR3- CD8+ T cells from blood. Subset given: CD45RO-CCR7+CD27+CD95- naive CD8+ T cells lacking CXCR3 (TNR3-). This chain's CDR3 is CATGTFEKLFF.